These 10 T cell receptor beta chains came from one sample sequenced in a study of cytomegalovirus exposure and HLA in healthy donors. The PCR ran on 60 Vbeta and 13 Jbeta primers. Clones were read by immunoSEQ multiplex PCR, and TCRdb kept only the in-frame ones, dropping some. This sample has about 98,000 clones, with around 67% found just once. Sequencing was performed on PBMCs. All receptors come from a male donor in good health and CMV-seronegative.

V gene TRBV2 combines with J gene TRBJ1-4; 9 positions match TRBD1. Germline CDR1 and CDR2: SNHLY and FYNNEI. The CDR3 consists of 17 residues. The J segment lost 3 bases and the V segment lost 7 bases, leaving 12 bases of the junction unmatched. The CDR3 DNA reads TGTGCCAGCACTTGGGACAGGGTCGGGGATCCTAATGAAAAACTGTTTTTT. It codes for CASTWDRVGDPNEKLFF.

The V and J genes are TRBV6-6 and TRBJ2-1; 8 nucleotides agree with TRBD2. The germline CDR1 and CDR2 sequences are MNHNY and SVGAGI (reference sequence). This CDR3 has 15 amino acids. V lost 7 bases, J lost 2 bases, and 7 bases stayed unmatched. The CDR3 protein is CASTQLAETYNEQFF. Here the CDR3 DNA reads TGTGCCAGCACCCAACTAGCGGAAACCTACAATGAGCAGTTCTTC.

The chain links TRBV11-3 to TRBJ2-3; 7 nucleotides align to TRBD2. CDR1 and CDR2 from the germline V gene are SGHNT and YENEEA. The V gene end was trimmed by 6 bases and the J gene end by 0 bases; junction bases not matched to a gene: 12. This CDR3 region has 17 residues. The CDR3 here is CASSRASGRGSTDTQYF. CDR3 sequence (DNA): TGTGCCAGCAGTCGGGCTAGCGGTCGGGGCAGCACAGATACGCAGTATTTT.

V gene TRBV18 combines with J gene TRBJ1-1; D is perhaps TRBD1 (6 bases). V dropped 4 bases and J dropped 1 base, with 10 bases sitting between them. Germline CDR1 KGHSH, CDR2 LQKENI. This CDR3 has 14 amino acids. The CDR3 protein is CASSLGQRNTEAFF. The CDR3 DNA is TGTGCCAGCTCACTCGGACAGAGGAACACTGAAGCTTTCTTT.

This chain connects TRBV27 to TRBJ2-1; D unresolved. CDR1 and CDR2 from the germline V gene are MNHEY and SMNVEV (reference sequence). The CDR3 extends over 18 amino acids. The V and J ends lost 5 bases and 4 bases respectively, with 24 bases between them. The CDR3 reads CASSGRSLSLTPYNEQFF. DNA of the CDR3: TGTGCCAGCAGTGGGCGTTCACTTTCGTTGACCCCATACAATGAGCAGTTCTTC.

V and J are TRBV27 and TRBJ2-1; TRBD2 agrees at 9 bases. The CDR3 totals 13 residues. Germline CDR1 reads MNHEY; CDR2 reads SMNVEV (reference sequence). V trimming: 6 bases; J trimming: 14 bases; junction bases outside the gene matches: 11. The CDR3 protein is CASSPPGLANKFF. The CDR3 DNA reads as TGTGCCAGCAGCCCGCCGGGACTAGCTAACAAGTTCTTC.

The chain's CDR3 is CASSQPGSRNTIYF. The CDR3 nucleotides read TGCGCCAGCAGCCAACCGGGGTCGAGGAACACCATATATTTT. The chain carries TRBV4-1 and TRBJ1-3; no clear D. The CDR3 has 14 residues. Trimming took off 2 bases at V and 7 bases at J, with 12 bases between the two ends. Germline CDR1 and CDR2: MGHRA and YSYEKL.

This clone occurred a few times. The gene calls are TRBV2 and TRBJ2-1; 12 nucleotides align to TRBD2. Trimming removed 1 base from V and 9 bases from J; junction bases left unmatched: 4. CDR1 and CDR2 (germline): SNHLY, FYNNEI. CDR3 length equals 15 residues. The CDR3 spells CASSEGLAGEAEQFF. CDR3 bases: TGTGCCAGCAGTGAAGGACTAGCGGGAGAGGCTGAGCAGTTCTTC.

This chain joins TRBV19 and TRBJ2-1; TRBD1 matches at 10 bases. Germline V lookup: CDR1 LNHDA, CDR2 SQIVND (reference sequence). This CDR3 region has 15 residues. The trim removed 8 bases at V and 4 bases at J, leaving 8 bases unmatched. CDR3 in DNA: TGTGCCAGTGACATTCCGGGACAGGGGTACAATGAGCAGTTCTTC. Amino acid sequence: CASDIPGQGYNEQFF.

The chain is built from TRBV9 and TRBJ1-5; the D is unclear. Trimming left V 0 bases short and J 0 bases short, with 7 bases between. Germline CDR1 is SGDLS and CDR2 is YYNGEE. The CDR3 extends over 15 amino acids. DNA of the CDR3: TGTGCCAGCAGCGTAGGAGGGAATAGCAATCAGCCCCAGCATTTT. Residues: CASSVGGNSNQPQHF.